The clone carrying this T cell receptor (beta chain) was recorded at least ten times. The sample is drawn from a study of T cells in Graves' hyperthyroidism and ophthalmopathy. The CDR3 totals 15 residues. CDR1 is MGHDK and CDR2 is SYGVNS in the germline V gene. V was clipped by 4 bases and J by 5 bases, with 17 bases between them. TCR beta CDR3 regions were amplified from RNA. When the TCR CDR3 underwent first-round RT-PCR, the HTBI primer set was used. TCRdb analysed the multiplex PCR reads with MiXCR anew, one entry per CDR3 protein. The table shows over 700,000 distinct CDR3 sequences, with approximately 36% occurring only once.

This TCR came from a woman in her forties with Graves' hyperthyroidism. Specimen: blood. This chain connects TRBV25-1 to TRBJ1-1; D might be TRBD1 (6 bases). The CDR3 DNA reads TGTGCCAGCAGTGGCTTCAGGGGTTCTCAGACTGAAGCTTTCTTT. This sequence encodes CASSGFRGSQTEAFF.